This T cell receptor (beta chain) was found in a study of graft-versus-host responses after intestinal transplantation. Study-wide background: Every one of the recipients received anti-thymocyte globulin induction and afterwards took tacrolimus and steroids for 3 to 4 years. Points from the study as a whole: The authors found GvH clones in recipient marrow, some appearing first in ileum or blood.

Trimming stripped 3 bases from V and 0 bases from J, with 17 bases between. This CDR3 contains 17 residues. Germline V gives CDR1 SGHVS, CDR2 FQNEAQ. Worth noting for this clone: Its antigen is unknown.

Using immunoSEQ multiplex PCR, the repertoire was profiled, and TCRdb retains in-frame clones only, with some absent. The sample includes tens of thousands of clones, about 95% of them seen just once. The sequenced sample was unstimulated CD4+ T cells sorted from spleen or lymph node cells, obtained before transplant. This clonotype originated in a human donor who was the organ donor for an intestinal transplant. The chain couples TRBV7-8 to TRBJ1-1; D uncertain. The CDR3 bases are TGTGCCAGCAGCTTGGGCTCTCCGGCAGGAATGAACACTGAAGCTTTCTTT. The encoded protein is CASSLGSPAGMNTEAFF.